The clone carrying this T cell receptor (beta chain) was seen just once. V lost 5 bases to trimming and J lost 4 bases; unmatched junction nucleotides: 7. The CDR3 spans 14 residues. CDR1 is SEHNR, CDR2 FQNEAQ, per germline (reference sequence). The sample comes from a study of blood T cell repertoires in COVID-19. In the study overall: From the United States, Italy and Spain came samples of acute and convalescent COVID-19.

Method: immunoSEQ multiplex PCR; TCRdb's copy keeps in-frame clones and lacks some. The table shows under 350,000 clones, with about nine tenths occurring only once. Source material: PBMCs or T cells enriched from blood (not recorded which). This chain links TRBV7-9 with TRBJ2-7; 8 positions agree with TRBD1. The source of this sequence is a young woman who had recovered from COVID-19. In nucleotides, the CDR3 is TGTGCCAGCAGCCAGGGAGACAGGGGATACGAGCAGTACTTC. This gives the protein CASSQGDRGYEQYF.